What follows is one T cell receptor beta chain and its context. Clones were sequenced by immunoSEQ multiplex PCR, and TCRdb holds only the in-frame ones, with some missing. The profile shows 75,000 to 95,000 clones, 80% to 90% of them singletons. The data derive from a study of T cell changes during pregnancy in multiple sclerosis. CDR3 length: 18 amino acids. From germline, CDR1 is MNHEY and CDR2 SMNVEV (reference sequence). J was trimmed by 2 bases and V by 3 bases; bases with no gene match: 10. V and J are TRBV27 and TRBJ2-7; 13 bases match TRBD2. The source material was peripheral blood, sampled in the first trimester of pregnancy. The sequence was collected from a female donor in good health, enrolled as a control in a pregnancy study. The CDR3 nucleotides read TGTGCCAGCAGTTTCCGTCAGCCAGGGACTAGCGGGGCCTACGAGCAGTACTTC. Its protein product is CASSFRQPGTSGAYEQYF.